A selection of T cell receptor beta chains follows, all from one sample in a study of shared clonotypes between healthy human individuals. TCRdb's table, derived via immunoSEQ multiplex PCR, lists solely in-frame clones and lacks some. The sample has hundreds of thousands of clones; 74% are singletons. Sequencing used memory CD4+ T cells sorted from blood. The receptors shown here come from a woman younger than 45 in good health. Each CDR3 is given with its conserved first and last residue. Each record gives: J gene, V gene, D gene, clone size, CDR3 DNA, CDR3 protein. D genes are given only for firm matches. For some rows the clone size is stated as once, few or many, or as a class when expanded; others skip it.

>TRBJ1-2|TRBV5-1|.|.
TGCGCCACTGCACGGGACTCATCTAACTATGGCTACACCTTC
CATARDSSNYGYTF
>TRBJ1-5|TRBV19|.|.
TGTGCCAGTAGTATGACTGGGGGCAATCAGCCCCAGCATTTT
CASSMTGGNQPQHF
>TRBJ2-7|TRBV28|TRBD2|.
TGTGCCAGCGGGAGGGGATCCTACGAGCAGTACTTC
CASGRGSYEQYF
>TRBJ1-5|TRBV6-1|.|.
TGTGCCAGCAGTGAAGCGCTTCGGGGGGAATATAGCAATCAGCCCCAGCATTTT
CASSEALRGEYSNQPQHF
>TRBJ2-7|TRBV27|TRBD1|.
TGTGCCAGCAGTTTCATGGGACAGGGGGTCTCCTACGAGCAGTACTTC
CASSFMGQGVSYEQYF
>TRBJ1-1|TRBV10-3|.|.
TGTGCCATCAGTGAGTCGGGGGGAGGCACTGAAGCTTTCTTT
CAISESGGGTEAFF
>TRBJ1-1|TRBV28|.|.
TGTGCCAGCAGTCCTACCCCTGGACAGTCTGAAGCTTTCTTT
CASSPTPGQSEAFF
>TRBJ2-1|TRBV13|TRBD2|few
TGTGCCAGCAGCTTACTAGCGGGAGCCGGGGGGAATGAGCAGTTCTTC
CASSLLAGAGGNEQFF
>TRBJ1-4|TRBV2|TRBD1|.
TGTGCCAGCAACTGGGACAGGAATAATGAAAAACTGTTTTTT
CASNWDRNNEKLFF
>TRBJ2-2|TRBV5-1|.|.
TGCGCCAGCAGCTTGGGTCTCCGCCGGTCCACCGGGGAGCTGTTTTTT
CASSLGLRRSTGELFF
>TRBJ2-1|TRBV5-1|.|few
TGCGCCAGCAGCTTGGTTGTCGGGGTTGACAATGAGCAGTTCTTC
CASSLVVGVDNEQFF
>TRBJ1-5|TRBV6-1|.|.
TGTGCCAGCAGTGAAGCGCGGTTGTATCAGCCCCAGCATTTT
CASSEARLYQPQHF
>TRBJ2-7|TRBV7-8|TRBD1|few
TGTGCCAGCAGCTGGACAGGGAGCTCCTACGAGCAGTACTTC
CASSWTGSSYEQYF
>TRBJ2-1|TRBV10-3|TRBD2|.
TGTGCCATCCGATTTGGGAGGGCCCTAGACAATGAGCAGTTCTTC
CAIRFGRALDNEQFF
>TRBJ2-7|TRBV27|.|.
TGTGCCAGCAGTGTTCAGGAGCCCTACGAGCAGTACTTC
CASSVQEPYEQYF
>TRBJ1-1|TRBV7-8|.|few
TGTGCCAGCAGCTCAGTTCGGGGGAACACTGAAGCTTTCTTT
CASSSVRGNTEAFF
>TRBJ1-4|TRBV7-9|.|.
TGTGCCAGCAGCTTAGACTCTCTGAATGAAAAACTGTTTTTT
CASSLDSLNEKLFF
>TRBJ2-7|TRBV5-1|.|.
TGCGCCAGCAGCCAAACCGGGACACCCTACGAGCAGTACTTC
CASSQTGTPYEQYF
>TRBJ2-7|TRBV6-1|.|.
TGTGCCAGCAGTGAAGAAGGCCACACCTTCTACGAGCAGTACTTC
CASSEEGHTFYEQYF
>TRBJ2-1|TRBV19|.|many
TGTGCCAGTAGTATACCGGGGGTCAATGAGCAGTTCTTC
CASSIPGVNEQFF
>TRBJ1-3|TRBV6-1|TRBD1|many
TGTGCCAGTCGAGAGGGGACAGTCCTATCAAACACCATATATTTT
CASREGTVLSNTIYF
>TRBJ1-3|TRBV5-1|.|once
TGCGCCAGCAGCTTGGGTATTACTCCGAGCTCTGGAAACACCATATATTTT
CASSLGITPSSGNTIYF
>TRBJ1-2|TRBV4-2|.|.
TGTGCCAGCAGCCAAGTCGGGCAAGCCTATGGCTACACCTTC
CASSQVGQAYGYTF
>TRBJ1-2|TRBV30|.|.
TGTGCCTGGAGTGTACACGGGAATGGCTACACCTTC
CAWSVHGNGYTF